These 14 T cell receptor beta chains share one sample of origin, sequenced in a study of OX40 agonist ivuxolimab in advanced cancers. Sequencing was performed with immunoSEQ multiplex PCR; in TCRdb, only in-frame clones are kept and a portion is missing. The sample has 71,000 or so clones, 80% to 95% seen once. The sample in question was CD4+ or CD8+ T cells sorted from blood, obtained in a trial of the OX40 agonist ivuxolimab. These receptors were collected from an adult with an advanced solid tumor such as melanoma, head and neck, liver or kidney cancer.

The gene calls are TRBV7-2 and TRBJ2-5; D not certain. The CDR3 is 15 residues long. CDR1 SGHTA and CDR2 FQGNSA come from the germline V gene. The V gene lost 2 bases and the J gene lost 1 base, with 11 bases spanning the gap. The CDR3 here is CASSLNWQAQETQYF. DNA for the CDR3: TGTGCCAGCAGCTTAAATTGGCAGGCCCAAGAGACCCAGTACTTC. Complete variable domain (other parts from reference TRBV7-2 and TRBJ2-5): GAGVSQSPSNKVTEKGKDVELRCDPISGHTALYWYRQSLGQGLEFLIYFQGNSAPDKSGLPSDRFSAERTGGSVSTLTIQRTQQEDSAVYLCASSLNWQAQETQYFGPGTRLLVL.

The rearrangement joins TRBV28 to TRBJ2-3, with a possible D match to TRBD2 (6 bases). The germline V and J ends were trimmed by 4 bases and 2 bases, with 13 bases remaining between them. The CDR3 is 15 amino acids. The V gene's germline CDR1 is MDHEN and CDR2 SYDVKM. The CDR3 reads CASSSGSGYTDTQYF. The CDR3 DNA is TGTGCCAGCAGTTCTGGAAGCGGGTACACAGATACGCAGTATTTT.

For the CDR3, the DNA is TGTGCCAGCAGCGGGGGGATTAGCACAGATACGCAGTATTTT. It specifies CASSGGISTDTQYF. The V gene is TRBV9, the J gene TRBJ2-3, with D perhaps being TRBD1 or TRBD2 (5 bases each). The length of the CDR3 is 14 residues. Germline-derived CDR1 and CDR2 are SGDLS and YYNGEE. Trimming took 3 bases from V and 0 from J, leaving 8 bases between them.

With regard to this clone: One end of the junction fails to match germline, which may point to a read error. The V call is TRBV4-1, the J call TRBJ2-6; 7 positions match TRBD1. CDR3 length: 17 amino acids. Germline CDR1 and CDR2: MGHRA and YSYEKL. Here the CDR3 reads CASSLRQGTSEANVLTF. The CDR3 coding sequence is TGCGCCAGCAGCCTCAGACAGGGTACATCTGAGGCCAACGTCCTGACTTTC.

The genes are TRBV28 and TRBJ1-2, with 9 bases matching TRBD1. CDR3 length: 14 residues. The V gene end was trimmed by 6 bases and the J gene end by 5 bases; junction bases not matched to a gene: 7. The germline CDR1 and CDR2 sequences are MDHEN and SYDVKM. The CDR3 loop is CASRSMTGGYGYTF. For the CDR3, the DNA is TGTGCCAGCAGGTCTATGACAGGGGGATATGGCTACACCTTC.

This chain links TRBV5-1 with TRBJ2-7; D remains ambiguous. V was cut by 4 bases and J by 0 bases, with 11 bases left in between. The length of the CDR3 is 14 residues. CDR1 is SGHRS, CDR2 YFSETQ, per germline. DNA for the CDR3: TGCGCCAGCAGCCCCGGGTCTCGCTCCTACGAGCAGTACTTC. It is translated as CASSPGSRSYEQYF.

The V call is TRBV29-1, the J call TRBJ2-5, with D unresolved. Germline-derived CDR1 and CDR2 are SQVTM and ANQGSEA. V was cut by 8 bases and J by 5 bases, with 12 bases left in between. The CDR3 covers 11 residues. CDR3 nucleotide sequence: TGCAGCTTCGGCCCGTCGGAGACCCAGTACTTC. As protein: CSFGPSETQYF.

The chain links TRBV19 to TRBJ2-1; TRBD1 aligns across 10 bases. There are 16 residues in the CDR3. Germline assignment: CDR1 LNHDA and CDR2 SQIVND (reference sequence). The V gene end was trimmed by 3 bases and the J gene end by 10 bases; junction bases not matched to a gene: 12. The CDR3 DNA reads as TGTGCCAGTAGTATGGCGACAGGGGGCCCTTCACGGGAGCAGTTCTTC. Translation gives CASSMATGGPSREQFF.

The chain is built from TRBV18 and TRBJ1-1; D gene uncertain. The CDR3 runs to 15 residues. CDR1 and CDR2 (germline): KGHSH, LQKENI. V was trimmed by 2 bases and J by 1 base, leaving 11 bases between them. CDR3: CASSPSGHSNTEAFF. The CDR3, as DNA: TGTGCCAGCTCACCAAGCGGGCATTCGAACACTGAAGCTTTCTTT. Drawing the rest from reference TRBV18 and TRBJ1-1, the complete variable domain is NAGVMQNPRHLVRRRGQEARLRCSPMKGHSHVYWYRQLPEEGLKFMVYLQKENIIDESGMPKERFSAEFPKEGPSILRIQQVVRGDSAAYFCASSPSGHSNTEAFFGQGTRLTVV.

The CDR3 protein is CASSVVGSDTQYF. The CDR3 nucleotides read TGTGCCAGCAGCGTAGTGGGATCAGATACGCAGTATTTT. This chain joins TRBV9 and TRBJ2-3, with unresolved D. V shed 0 bases and J shed 4 bases, with 6 bases lying between them. The CDR3 loop spans 13 amino acids. The germline V gene encodes CDR1 SGDLS and CDR2 YYNGEE. The full variable domain, rest sourced from reference TRBV9 and TRBJ2-3, is DSGVTQTPKHLITATGQRVTLRCSPRSGDLSVYWYQQSLDQGLQFLIQYYNGEERAKGNILERFSAQQFPDLHSELNLSSLELGDSALYFCASSVVGSDTQYFGPGTRLTVL.

CDR3 bases: TGTGCCAGCAGTCGGACCCAGGGTTTAGTGCAGTACTTC. This gives the protein CASSRTQGLVQYF. The gene calls are TRBV28 and TRBJ2-7, with D perhaps matching TRBD1 (5 bases). CDR3 size: 13 residues. CDR1 and CDR2 (germline): MDHEN, SYDVKM. Trimming shortened V by 5 bases and J by 9 bases, and 17 bases separated the two germline ends.

The chain uses TRBV5-4 and TRBJ2-5, with D possibly TRBD2 on 6 matching bases. The CDR3 runs to 13 residues. Germline CDR1 is SGHNT and CDR2 is YYREEE (reference sequence). V was pared by 2 bases and J by 3 bases, with 8 bases between. The chain's CDR3 is CASSFGGKETQYF. In DNA form, the CDR3 reads TGTGCCAGCAGCTTCGGGGGAAAAGAGACCCAGTACTTC.

This chain links TRBV2 with TRBJ2-2; D is uncertain. The ends were cut back, 5 bases at V and 4 bases at J, with 11 bases in the middle. Per germline, CDR1 SNHLY and CDR2 FYNNEI. The CDR3 is made up of 14 amino acids. CDR3 amino acids: CASSYAPSTGELFF. Here the CDR3 DNA reads TGTGCCAGCAGTTATGCCCCCTCCACCGGGGAGCTGTTTTTT.

This chain uses TRBV7-9 with TRBJ2-3; 9 bases align to TRBD2. CDR1 is SEHNR, CDR2 FQNEAQ, per germline (reference sequence). J gave up 1 base and V 0 bases, and 5 bases lay outside the gene matches. The CDR3 consists of 17 residues. In DNA form, the CDR3 reads TGTGCCAGCAGCTTAGCGAGGGCTAGCGGGGGCACAGATACGCAGTATTTT. It codes for CASSLARASGGTDTQYF.